The 10 T cell receptor delta chains below were found in one sample sequenced in a study of Vδ1+ human thymocytes. Overall study results and limits: In the thymus, TRG and TRD repertoires looked highly polyclonal with Gaussian CDR3 lengths.

No antigen is known for these receptors. Extracted RNA was reverse transcribed into cDNA. Multiplex PCR used pooled V-gene forward primers and a constant-region reverse primer to amplify CDR3s. TCRdb re-called the multiplex PCR reads through CATT. The table has some 25,000 delta-chain clones, around 7.4% seen once. The sequenced material came from Vdelta1+ gamma-delta thymocytes from the thymus. The subset: FACS-sorted CD3+ TCRalphabeta- TCRVdelta1+ TCRVdelta2- thymocytes. The receptors come from a girl less than two years old who had congenital heart surgery.

This clone has more than one count but fewer than ten. This chain links TRDV1 with TRDJ1; 13 bases fit TRDD3. This CDR3 is 21 amino acids long. With V trimmed by 3 bases and J by 3 bases, 19 bases remained unmatched. Looked up from germline, CDR1 is TSWWSYY and CDR2 is QGS. In DNA form, the CDR3 reads TGTGCTCTTGGGGACGTCTACGAAGACTGGGGGATACGTAGGGGCCCCGATAAACTCATCTTT. It specifies CALGDVYEDWGIRRGPDKLIF.

The chain recombines TRDV1 with TRDJ1; the D gene is possibly TRDD3 (6 bases). Trimming cost V 1 base and J 3 bases, with 15 bases left between them. CDR1 is TSWWSYY, CDR2 QGS, per germline. CDR3 length: 16 residues. CDR3 nucleotide sequence: TGTGCTCTTGGGGAACCACCCGTACTGGGTCCCGATAAACTCATCTTT. It encodes CALGEPPVLGPDKLIF.

The chain carries TRDV1 and TRDJ1, with D hard to call. The germline V and J ends were trimmed by 1 base and 8 bases, with 17 bases remaining between them. The CDR3 length is 15 residues. Germline V lookup: CDR1 TSWWSYY, CDR2 QGS. The CDR3, as DNA: TGTGCTCTTGGGGAACGACTCCCGCGTGGGCGAAAACTCATCTTT. Protein sequence: CALGERLPRGRKLIF.

The sample holds a few counts of this clone. The rearrangement links TRDV1 to TRDJ1, with 7 bases matching TRDD2. Unmatched junction bases numbered 18, after V lost 5 bases and J lost 0 bases. Germline V gene lookup returns CDR1 TSWWSYY and CDR2 QGS. CDR3 size: 19 residues. The CDR3 coding sequence is TGTGCTCTTGGGAGAGGCCTTCCTCCTGGATTTCCGTACACCGATAAACTCATCTTT. Residues: CALGRGLPPGFPYTDKLIF.

There are a few counts of this clone. J is TRDJ1 and V is TRDV1; 7 nucleotides agree with TRDD3. Germline V gene lookup returns CDR1 TSWWSYY and CDR2 QGS. The CDR3 extends over 18 amino acids. The V and J ends lost 4 bases and 0 bases, in that order; junction bases with no gene match: 14. CDR3 region: CALGASRSGGPYTDKLIF. As DNA, the CDR3 is TGTGCTCTTGGGGCCTCTCGCTCTGGGGGCCCGTACACCGATAAACTCATCTTT.

This clone was counted a few times. The chain carries TRDV1 and TRDJ1; unclear D gene. Per germline, CDR1 TSWWSYY and CDR2 QGS. The CDR3 consists of 25 residues. Trimming shortened V by 0 bases and J by 0 bases, and 38 bases separated the two germline ends. The CDR3 protein is CALGELSPSDRPPGFRPGHTDKLIF. The DNA for the CDR3 is TGTGCTCTTGGGGAACTGTCTCCGTCTGACCGCCCCCCAGGGTTTCGGCCTGGACACACCGATAAACTCATCTTT.

In this sample, this clone turned up a few times. The gene calls are TRDV1 and TRDJ1; 8 bases are a match to TRDD3. This CDR3 spans 20 amino acids. J was trimmed by 0 bases and V by 1 base; bases with no gene match: 16. Germline CDR1 TSWWSYY, CDR2 QGS. Here the CDR3 DNA reads TGTGCTCTTGGGGAACAGCGGGTCGTACTGGGGGGTCGGTACACCGATAAACTCATCTTT. It translates to CALGEQRVVLGGRYTDKLIF.

V gene TRDV1 combines with J gene TRDJ1; maybe TRDD2 (5 bases). The length of the CDR3 is 20 residues. The ends were cut back, 1 base at V and 0 bases at J, with 24 bases in the middle. Germline CDR1 is TSWWSYY and CDR2 is QGS. This CDR3 reads CALGERLPLRRPAYTDKLIF. The CDR3 nucleotides are TGTGCTCTTGGGGAACGGCTCCCCCTACGTAGGCCCGCGTACACCGATAAACTCATCTTT.

This clone was seen a handful of times. One junction end does not reproduce the germline sequence, and a read error may be involved. The chain uses TRDV1 and TRDJ1; D call uncertain. The CDR3 is made up of 13 amino acids. Germline CDR1 and CDR2: TSWWSYY and QGS. The CDR3 coding sequence is TGTGCTCTTAGGGAACGCGCGTTGGACAAACTCATCTTT. Protein sequence: CALRERALDKLIF.

J is TRDJ1 and V is TRDV1, with 13 bases aligning to TRDD3. In germline, CDR1 is TSWWSYY, CDR2 QGS. The CDR3 runs to 19 residues. Trimming cost V 2 bases and J 5 bases; bases outside gene matches: 14. The CDR3 DNA is TGTGCTCTTGGGGAAGTGCCATACTGGGGGATACGGGAGAAAGATAAACTCATCTTT. It encodes CALGEVPYWGIREKDKLIF.